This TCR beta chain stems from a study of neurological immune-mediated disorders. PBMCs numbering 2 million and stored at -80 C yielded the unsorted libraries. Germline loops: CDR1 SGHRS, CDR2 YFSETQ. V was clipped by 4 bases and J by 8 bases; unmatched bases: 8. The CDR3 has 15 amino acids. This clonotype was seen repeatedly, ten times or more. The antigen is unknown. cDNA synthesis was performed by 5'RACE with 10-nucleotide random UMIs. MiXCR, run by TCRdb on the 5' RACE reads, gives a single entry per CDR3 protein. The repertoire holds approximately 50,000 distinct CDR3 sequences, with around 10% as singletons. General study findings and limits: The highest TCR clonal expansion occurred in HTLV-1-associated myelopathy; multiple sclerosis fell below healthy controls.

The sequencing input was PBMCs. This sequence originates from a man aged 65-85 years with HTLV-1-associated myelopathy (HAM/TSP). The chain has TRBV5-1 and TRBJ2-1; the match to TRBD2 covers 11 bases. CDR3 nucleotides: TGCGCCAGCAGCCCAGGGACTAGCGGAATGCATGAGCAGTTCTTC. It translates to CASSPGTSGMHEQFF.